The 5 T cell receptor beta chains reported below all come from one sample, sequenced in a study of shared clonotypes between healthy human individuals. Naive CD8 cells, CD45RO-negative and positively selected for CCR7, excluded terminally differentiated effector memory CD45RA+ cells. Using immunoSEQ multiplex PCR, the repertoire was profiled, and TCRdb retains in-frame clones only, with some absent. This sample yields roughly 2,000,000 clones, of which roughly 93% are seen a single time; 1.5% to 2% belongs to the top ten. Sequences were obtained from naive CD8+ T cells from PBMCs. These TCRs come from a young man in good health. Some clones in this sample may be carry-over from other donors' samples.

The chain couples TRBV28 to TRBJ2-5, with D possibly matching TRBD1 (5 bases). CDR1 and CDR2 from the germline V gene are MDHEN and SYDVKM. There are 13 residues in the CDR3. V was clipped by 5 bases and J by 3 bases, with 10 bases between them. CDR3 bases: TGTGCCAGCAGTGTTAGGACAAAAGAGACCCAGTACTTC. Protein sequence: CASSVRTKETQYF.

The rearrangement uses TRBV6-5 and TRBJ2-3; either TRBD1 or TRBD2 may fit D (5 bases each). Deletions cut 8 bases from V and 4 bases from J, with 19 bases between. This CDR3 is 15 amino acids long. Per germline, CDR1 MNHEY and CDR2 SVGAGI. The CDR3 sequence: CASSRVGTVADTQYF. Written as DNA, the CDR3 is TGTGCCAGCTCTAGGGTGGGGACCGTCGCAGATACGCAGTATTTT.

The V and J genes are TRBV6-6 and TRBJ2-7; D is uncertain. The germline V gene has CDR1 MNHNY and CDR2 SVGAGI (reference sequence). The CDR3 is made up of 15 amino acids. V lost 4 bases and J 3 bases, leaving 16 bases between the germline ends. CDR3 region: CASSSDTNYIYEQYF. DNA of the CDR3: TGTGCCAGCAGTTCAGACACGAACTATATCTACGAGCAGTACTTC.

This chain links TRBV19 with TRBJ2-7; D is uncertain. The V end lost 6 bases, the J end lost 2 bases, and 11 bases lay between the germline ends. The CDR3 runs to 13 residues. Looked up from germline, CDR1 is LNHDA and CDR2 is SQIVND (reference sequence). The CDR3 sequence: CASSPRHPYEQYF. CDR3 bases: TGTGCCAGTAGCCCCAGACACCCCTACGAGCAGTACTTC.

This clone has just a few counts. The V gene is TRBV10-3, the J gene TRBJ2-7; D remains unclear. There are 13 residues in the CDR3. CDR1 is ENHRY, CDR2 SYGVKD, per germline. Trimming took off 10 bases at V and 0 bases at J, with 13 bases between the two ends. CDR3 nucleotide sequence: TGTGCCACCCAGGACCTCACCTCCTACGAGCAGTACTTC. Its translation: CATQDLTSYEQYF.